These 12 T cell receptor beta chains share one sample of origin, sequenced in a study of T cell repertoires in cytomegalovirus infection (dated by TCRdb to between 2018 and 2020). The treatment or condition label of this sample denotes: in vitro stimulation with specific CMV peptide epitopes to enrich CMV-specific T cells. The run used an Illumina HiSeq 1500. Using fastp at Q25 and MiXCR, TCRdb reprocessed the public reads and kept productive beta chains. Here each entry gathers all rows of one CDR3 protein and keeps the most common genes and DNA. This sample is represented by roughly 920,000 distinct CDR3 sequences; around 32% of them were singletons. The ten largest clones add up to roughly 13% of the sample. These receptors' antigens are unknown. Sequencing used cultured CD8+ T cells from PBMCs, obtained from culture after CMV antigen stimulation. These receptors all come from a human donor in good health (CMV status not recorded). Some clones in this sample may be carry-over from other donors' samples.

The chain is built from TRBV19 and TRBJ2-1, with TRBD2 as a possible D gene (7 bases). Deletions cut 2 bases from V and 6 bases from J, with 11 bases between. This CDR3 has 14 amino acids. Germline CDR1 and CDR2: LNHDA and SQIVND (reference sequence). The CDR3 is CASSIQGRGNEQFF. CDR3 in DNA: TGTGCCAGTAGTATACAGGGGAGGGGCAATGAGCAGTTCTTC.

This clonotype was detected only a few times. This rearrangement joins TRBV27 to TRBJ2-5; 7 nucleotides match TRBD2. The germline gives CDR1 MNHEY, CDR2 SMNVEV (reference sequence). J gave up 5 bases and V 2 bases, and 8 bases lay outside the gene matches. There are 15 residues in the CDR3. The CDR3 nucleotides are TGTGCCAGCAGTTTAAGGGGCGGGGAGGGGGAGACCCAGTACTTC. Protein product: CASSLRGGEGETQYF.

The sample holds a few counts of this clonotype. This chain joins TRBV2 and TRBJ1-1, with TRBD1 as a possible D gene (6 bases). Per germline, CDR1 SNHLY and CDR2 FYNNEI. The CDR3 has 14 amino acids. The germline V and J ends were trimmed by 3 bases and 5 bases, with 13 bases remaining between them. The CDR3 bases are TGTGCCAGCAGTGATTCGGGGGCTGGAACTGAAGCTTTCTTT. It translates to CASSDSGAGTEAFF.

This clonotype has ten or more counts. The chain carries TRBV11-3 and TRBJ2-5; D might be TRBD1 (6 bases). This CDR3 spans 17 amino acids. The germline V gene has CDR1 SGHNT and CDR2 YENEEA. Trimming took 2 bases from V and 0 from J, leaving 16 bases between them. CDR3 protein: CASSLTTDSSYQETQYF. Written as DNA, the CDR3 is TGTGCCAGCAGCTTAACGACGGACAGTTCGTACCAAGAGACCCAGTACTTC.

The CDR3 loop reads CASRPNTGGPGSQYF. The CDR3 DNA is TGTGCCAGCAGACCAAATACCGGGGGGCCGGGATCACAGTACTTC. V usage is TRBV27 and J usage is TRBJ2-5, with D perhaps TRBD2 (7 bases). From germline, CDR1 is MNHEY and CDR2 SMNVEV (reference sequence). V lost 6 bases and J 11 bases, leaving 25 bases between the germline ends. The CDR3 covers 15 residues.

V gene TRBV2 combines with J gene TRBJ2-6; no definite D call. Looked up from germline, CDR1 is SNHLY and CDR2 is FYNNEI. Trimming took off 2 bases at V and 0 bases at J, with 5 bases between the two ends. The CDR3 extends over 15 amino acids. The CDR3 DNA follows: TGTGCCAGCAGTGAAACGGTCTCTGGGGCCAACGTCCTGACTTTC. Its protein product is CASSETVSGANVLTF.

There are many counts of this clonotype. The chain carries TRBV6-1 and TRBJ2-2; D is perhaps TRBD2 (5 bases). Trimming stripped 7 bases from V and 2 bases from J, with 14 bases between. Germline assignment: CDR1 MNHNS and CDR2 SASEGT. The CDR3 covers 15 residues. CDR3 DNA sequence: TGTGCCAGCAACCCCCTAGCATCCAACACCGGGGAGCTGTTTTTT. Translating gives CASNPLASNTGELFF.

The CDR3 bases are TGTGCCAGCAGCCCCGGGGAGGCTCAGCCCCAGCATTTT. The encoded protein is CASSPGEAQPQHF. This rearrangement joins TRBV6-1 to TRBJ1-5; D unclear. The CDR3 runs 13 residues. The ends were cut back, 6 bases at V and 6 bases at J, with 12 bases in the middle. Germline V gene sequence: CDR1 MNHNS, CDR2 SASEGT.

This clonotype was observed many times. The chain couples TRBV7-8 to TRBJ1-2, with TRBD1 identical over 7 bases. The CDR3 sequence is 17 residues long. Looked up from germline, CDR1 is SGHVS and CDR2 is FQNEAQ. Losses at the gene ends were 5 bases for V and 7 bases for J; bases not matched to a gene: 19. In DNA form, the CDR3 reads TGTGCCAGCAGCCCGCTCACGATTGAAGACAGGGCCGGTGGCTACACCTTC. This codes for CASSPLTIEDRAGGYTF.

The chain couples TRBV29-1 to TRBJ2-1, with a tentative D call TRBD1 (6 bases). The germline V gene has CDR1 SQVTM and CDR2 ANQGSEA. The CDR3 covers 12 residues. The ends were cut back, 2 bases at V and 9 bases at J, with 11 bases in the middle. In DNA, the CDR3 is TGCAGCGTTGAACTACAGGGTTCTGAGCAGTTCTTC. Amino acids: CSVELQGSEQFF.

The V call is TRBV6-2 or TRBV6-3, the J call TRBJ1-5, with unresolved D. V gave up 4 bases and J gave up 1 base, with 14 bases separating them. Per the germline V gene, CDR1 is MNHEY and CDR2 is SVGEGT. The CDR3 loop spans 16 amino acids. The CDR3 protein is CASSSLYLESNQPQHF. CDR3 DNA sequence: TGTGCCAGCAGTTCTCTGTATCTAGAGAGCAATCAGCCCCAGCATTTT.

The chain couples TRBV6-2 or TRBV6-3 to TRBJ1-2, with unresolved D. CDR3 length: 11 amino acids. CDR1 MNHEY and CDR2 SVGEGT come from the germline V gene. With 0 bases removed from V and 10 bases from J, the gap between germline ends came to 6 bases. The DNA of the CDR3 is TGTGCCAGCAGTTACTCGGCGGACTACACCTTC. Its protein is CASSYSADYTF.